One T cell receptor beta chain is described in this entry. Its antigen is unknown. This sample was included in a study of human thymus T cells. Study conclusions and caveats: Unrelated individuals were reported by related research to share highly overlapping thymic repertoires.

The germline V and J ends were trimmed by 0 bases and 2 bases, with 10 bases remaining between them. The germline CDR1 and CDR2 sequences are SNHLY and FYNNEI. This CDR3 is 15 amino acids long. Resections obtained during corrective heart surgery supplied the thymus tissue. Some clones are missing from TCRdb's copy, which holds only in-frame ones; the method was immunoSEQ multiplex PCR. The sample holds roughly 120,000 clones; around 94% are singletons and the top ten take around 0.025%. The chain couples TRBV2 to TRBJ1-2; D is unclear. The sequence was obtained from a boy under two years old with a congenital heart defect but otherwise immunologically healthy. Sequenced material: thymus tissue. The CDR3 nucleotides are TGTGCCAGCAGTGAAGCGTACCCTCCGAACTATGGCTACACCTTC. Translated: CASSEAYPPNYGYTF.